Listed below are T cell receptor beta chains from one sample, sequenced in a study of blood T cell repertoires in COVID-19. The repertoire was sequenced with immunoSEQ multiplex PCR; TCRdb's copy has only in-frame clones and lacks some. Of some 150,000 clones in the sample, 87% were seen once. Source material: peripheral blood. Every receptor here comes from a woman in her fifties or sixties with acute or convalescent COVID-19. CDR3s leave out the opening cysteine and the closing phenylalanine or tryptophan. The order of the fields is J gene, V gene, CDR3 protein.

J gene: TRBJ1-6
V gene: TRBV3-1/TRBV3-2
CDR3 protein: ASSQPGVASPLH

J gene: TRBJ1-1
V gene: TRBV6-1
CDR3 protein: ASSEARRTEAF

J gene: TRBJ2-7
V gene: TRBV27
CDR3 protein: ASSLIGTGGYEQY

J gene: TRBJ2-7
V gene: TRBV6-5
CDR3 protein: ASSYSVGQATYEQY

J gene: TRBJ2-3
V gene: TRBV19
CDR3 protein: ASSGERYTQY

J gene: TRBJ1-2
V gene: TRBV30
CDR3 protein: ASDRGTSNYGYT

J gene: TRBJ2-1
V gene: TRBV5-4
CDR3 protein: ASSVDRGSDEQF

J gene: TRBJ2-1
V gene: TRBV7-9
CDR3 protein: ASSPRGGSVYNEQF

J gene: TRBJ1-2
V gene: TRBV19
CDR3 protein: ASSYYRVYGYT

J gene: TRBJ2-7
V gene: TRBV24-1
CDR3 protein: ATSAGQGTYEQY

J gene: TRBJ1-2
V gene: TRBV18
CDR3 protein: ASSPDRGTDYGYT

J gene: TRBJ2-7
V gene: TRBV15
CDR3 protein: ATSRGTGGPYEQY

J gene: TRBJ1-5
V gene: TRBV19
CDR3 protein: ASSIALTGNNQPQH

J gene: TRBJ2-1
V gene: TRBV3-1/TRBV3-2
CDR3 protein: ASSQPGLAGRGRADNEQF

J gene: TRBJ2-1
V gene: TRBV9
CDR3 protein: ASSPPTGQGYNEQF

J gene: TRBJ1-2
V gene: TRBV19
CDR3 protein: ASKVTNLNYGYT

J gene: TRBJ1-2
V gene: TRBV3-1/TRBV3-2
CDR3 protein: ASSQGNRGYGYT

J gene: TRBJ1-1
V gene: TRBV7-3
CDR3 protein: ASSLRPGGTNTEAF

J gene: TRBJ2-2
V gene: TRBV30
CDR3 protein: AWSWGRVSTGELF

J gene: TRBJ2-5
V gene: TRBV19
CDR3 protein: ASSIASGRLETQY

J gene: TRBJ1-1
V gene: TRBV28
CDR3 protein: ASSLTENGRKAF

J gene: TRBJ2-7
V gene: TRBV29-1
CDR3 protein: SVITGYEQY

J gene: TRBJ1-2
V gene: TRBV10-1
CDR3 protein: ASSRDREDGYT

J gene: TRBJ2-1
V gene: TRBV5-4
CDR3 protein: ASSMGLANNEQF

J gene: TRBJ2-5
V gene: TRBV13
CDR3 protein: ASSLGAQETQY

J gene: TRBJ1-1
V gene: TRBV9
CDR3 protein: ASSARTGSGNTEAF

J gene: TRBJ1-2
V gene: TRBV6-5
CDR3 protein: ASRRTENYGYT

J gene: TRBJ2-7
V gene: TRBV3-1/TRBV3-2
CDR3 protein: ASSQRPRTTYEQY

J gene: TRBJ1-1
V gene: TRBV7-9
CDR3 protein: ASSRSRRYTEAF

J gene: TRBJ1-6
V gene: TRBV7-3
CDR3 protein: ASSLSTGGGSPLH

J gene: TRBJ2-7
V gene: TRBV6-5
CDR3 protein: ASSYQGISSYEQY

J gene: TRBJ1-2
V gene: TRBV11-1
CDR3 protein: ASSPTQSNYGYT

J gene: TRBJ2-1
V gene: TRBV11-2
CDR3 protein: ASRSPRGSSYNEQF

J gene: TRBJ1-2
V gene: TRBV5-5
CDR3 protein: ASSLASGQGGGGYT

J gene: TRBJ2-3
V gene: TRBV19
CDR3 protein: ASSMGGVPDTQY

J gene: TRBJ2-3
V gene: TRBV7-2
CDR3 protein: ASSFGLASDTQY

J gene: TRBJ2-3
V gene: TRBV19
CDR3 protein: ASRTPGLAGSTDTQY

J gene: TRBJ1-5
V gene: TRBV4-1
CDR3 protein: ASSLVSAEYQPQH

J gene: TRBJ1-2
V gene: TRBV2
CDR3 protein: ASSPARYGYT

J gene: TRBJ2-7
V gene: TRBV27
CDR3 protein: ASRGLAGVYEQY

J gene: TRBJ2-5
V gene: TRBV6-5
CDR3 protein: ASRLRGLETQY

J gene: TRBJ2-7
V gene: TRBV11-2
CDR3 protein: ASSLGGYSSYEQY

J gene: TRBJ1-2
V gene: TRBV2
CDR3 protein: ASSQQVNYGYT

J gene: TRBJ2-4
V gene: TRBV12-5
CDR3 protein: ASGLDEWDSAIQY

J gene: TRBJ2-7
V gene: TRBV3-1/TRBV3-2
CDR3 protein: ASSPLGTSGTYEQY

J gene: TRBJ1-2
V gene: TRBV6-5
CDR3 protein: ASSKTGSSRYGYT

J gene: TRBJ2-2
V gene: TRBV5-1
CDR3 protein: ASNPSGVGELF

J gene: TRBJ1-2
V gene: TRBV3-1/TRBV3-2
CDR3 protein: ASIGGGSGYT